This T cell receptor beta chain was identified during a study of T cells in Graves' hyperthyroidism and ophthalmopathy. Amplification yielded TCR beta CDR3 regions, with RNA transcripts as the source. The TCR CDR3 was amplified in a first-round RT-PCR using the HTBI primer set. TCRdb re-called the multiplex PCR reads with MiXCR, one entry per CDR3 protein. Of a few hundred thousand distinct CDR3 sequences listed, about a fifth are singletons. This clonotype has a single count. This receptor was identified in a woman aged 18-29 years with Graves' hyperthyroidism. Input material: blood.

Written as DNA, the CDR3 is TGTGCCAGCAGTTACTCGGACGCCGATGGCTACACCTTC. As protein: CASSYSDADGYTF. The J gene is TRBJ1-2, the V gene TRBV6-5; D not resolved. CDR1 and CDR2 from the germline V gene are MNHEY and SVGAGI. The CDR3 is 13 amino acids. Between the trimmed V and J ends, which lost 0 bases and 6 bases, there was a span of 8 bases.